This is a list of T cell receptor beta chains from one sample in a study of T-cell memory formation after mild COVID-19. TCRdb re-derived calls from the 5' RACE reads in MiXCR, one entry per CDR3 protein. The sample holds roughly 250,000 distinct CDR3 sequences, roughly 17% seen once. Sequencing used PBMCs or a T cell subset sorted from them (not recorded which). Receptors originate from a man younger than 35 who had mild COVID-19 (a few samples of this study predate the infection). Cell type and time point are not known. CDR3s include the opening cysteine and the closing phenylalanine or tryptophan. The D gene is left open where the match is weak. Clone size, where shown, is once, few, many, or a class for clones that have expanded.

abundance	j_gene	v_gene	d_gene	CDR3aa	CDR3nt
-	TRBJ2-5	TRBV20-1	TRBD1	CSAGTARETQYF	TGCAGTGCCGGGACAGCAAGGGAGACCCAGTACTTC
-	TRBJ1-2	TRBV7-2	TRBD1	CASSPDRGQIYGYTF	TGTGCCAGCAGCCCTGACAGGGGGCAGATCTATGGCTACACCTTC
-	TRBJ2-6	TRBV7-2	-	CASSFAGRAGANVLTF	TGTGCCAGCAGCTTTGCAGGGCGAGCTGGGGCCAACGTCCTGACTTTC
few	TRBJ2-1	TRBV7-2	TRBD1	CASSSGTGTYNEQFF	TGTGCCAGCAGCTCCGGGACAGGTACCTACAATGAGCAGTTCTTC
-	TRBJ2-3	TRBV4-1	-	CASSQLGTSTDTQYF	TGCGCCAGCAGCCAACTCGGGACTAGCACAGATACGCAGTATTTT
many	TRBJ2-7	TRBV4-3	-	CASSQELTVGEQYF	TGCGCCAGCAGCCAAGAATTAACGGTCGGCGAGCAGTACTTC
-	TRBJ1-6	TRBV4-3	TRBD1	CASSQEGRVRRGPPLHF	TGCGCCAGCAGCCAAGAGGGGCGAGTTAGAAGGGGGCCACCCCTCCACTTT
-	TRBJ2-5	TRBV24-1	-	CATSDPPPVETQYF	TGTGCCACCAGTGATCCCCCCCCGGTCGAGACCCAGTACTTC
few	TRBJ1-5	TRBV20-1	-	CSALSPSTPQHF	TGCAGTGCCCTCAGTCCCTCAACGCCCCAGCATTTT
-	TRBJ2-5	TRBV10-3	-	CAIKDQRGGGETQYF	TGTGCCATCAAGGACCAGCGGGGAGGGGGAGAGACCCAGTACTTC
many	TRBJ2-2	TRBV3-1	TRBD2	CASSSGTTNTGELFF	TGTGCCAGCAGCTCCGGGACTACTAACACCGGGGAGCTGTTTTTT
few	TRBJ1-2	TRBV28	-	CASSKIQGYKGYTF	TGTGCCAGCAGTAAAATCCAGGGGTACAAAGGCTACACCTTC
few	TRBJ1-4	TRBV4-3	-	CASSQAGGEKLFF	TGCGCCAGCAGCCAAGCCGGGGGTGAAAAACTGTTTTTT
few	TRBJ1-6	TRBV19	-	CASSLEGGPLHF	TGTGCCAGTAGTCTGGAGGGCGGACCCCTCCACTTT
once	TRBJ2-1	TRBV5-1	TRBD2	CASSLIDLAGGNNEQFF	TGCGCCAGCAGCTTGATCGATCTAGCGGGAGGAAACAATGAGCAGTTCTTC
few	TRBJ1-2	TRBV5-6	TRBD1	CASSGRDRGNYGYTF	TGTGCCAGCAGCGGCCGGGACAGGGGGAACTATGGCTACACCTTC
many	TRBJ2-1	TRBV5-1	-	CASSIVGDSYNEQFF	TGCGCCAGCAGCATCGTCGGCGACTCCTACAATGAGCAGTTCTTC
few	TRBJ2-6	TRBV7-9	-	CASRRGQTSGANVLTF	TGTGCCAGCAGGCGGGGGCAAACCTCTGGGGCCAACGTCCTGACTTTC
few	TRBJ1-1	TRBV5-1	TRBD1	CASSSGQGDRTEAFF	TGCGCCAGCAGCTCAGGACAGGGGGATCGCACTGAAGCTTTCTTT
few	TRBJ1-5	TRBV20-1	-	CSATGTVSNQPQHF	TGCAGTGCTACCGGGACCGTTAGCAATCAGCCCCAGCATTTT
few	TRBJ2-3	TRBV7-8	-	CASSGPLTATSTDTQYF	TGTGCCAGCAGCGGGCCCTTGACGGCGACTAGCACAGATACGCAGTATTTT
-	TRBJ1-1	TRBV9	-	CASSERSRDTEAFF	TGTGCCAGCAGCGAGAGATCCAGGGACACTGAAGCTTTCTTT
-	TRBJ2-1	TRBV7-9	-	CASSSYRDSYNEQFF	TGTGCCAGCAGCAGTTACAGGGACTCCTACAATGAGCAGTTCTTC
few	TRBJ1-1	TRBV7-2	TRBD1	CASKPVTGSLAEAFF	TGTGCCAGCAAACCCGTGACAGGGAGCTTGGCTGAAGCTTTCTTT
-	TRBJ2-3	TRBV4-2	-	CASSQLGGGLSDTQYF	TGTGCCAGCAGCCAATTAGGGGGGGGCCTGTCAGATACGCAGTATTTT
few	TRBJ2-7	TRBV7-2	-	CASSLAGQVYEQYF	TGTGCCAGCAGCTTAGCCGGGCAAGTCTACGAGCAGTACTTC